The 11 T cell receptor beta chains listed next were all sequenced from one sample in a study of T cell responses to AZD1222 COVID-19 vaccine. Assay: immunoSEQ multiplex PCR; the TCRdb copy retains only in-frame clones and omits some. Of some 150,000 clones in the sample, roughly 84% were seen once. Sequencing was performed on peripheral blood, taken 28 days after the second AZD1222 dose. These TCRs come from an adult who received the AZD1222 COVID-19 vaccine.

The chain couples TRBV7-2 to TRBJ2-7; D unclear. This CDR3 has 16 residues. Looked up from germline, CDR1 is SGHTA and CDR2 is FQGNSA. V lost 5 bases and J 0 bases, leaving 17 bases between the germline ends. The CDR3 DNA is TGTGCCAGCAGCCCGTGGTCACTTTTAAGCTCCTACGAGCAGTACTTC. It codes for CASSPWSLLSSYEQYF.

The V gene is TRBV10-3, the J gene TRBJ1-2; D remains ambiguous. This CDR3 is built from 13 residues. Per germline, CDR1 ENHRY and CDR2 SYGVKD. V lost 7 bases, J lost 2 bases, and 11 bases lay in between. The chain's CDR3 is CAITLDRNYGYTF. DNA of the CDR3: TGTGCCATCACCCTAGACCGAAACTATGGCTACACCTTC.

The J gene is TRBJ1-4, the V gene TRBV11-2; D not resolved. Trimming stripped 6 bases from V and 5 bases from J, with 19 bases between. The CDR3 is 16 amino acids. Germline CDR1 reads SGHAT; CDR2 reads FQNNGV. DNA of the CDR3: TGTGCCAGCAGTTCTCTCACCGGGAAGCCGAATGAAAAACTGTTTTTT. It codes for CASSSLTGKPNEKLFF.

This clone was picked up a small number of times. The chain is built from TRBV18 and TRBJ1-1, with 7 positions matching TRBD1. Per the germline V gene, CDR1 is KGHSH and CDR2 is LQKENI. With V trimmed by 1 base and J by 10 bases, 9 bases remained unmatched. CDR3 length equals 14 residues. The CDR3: CASSPQGAIDGAFF. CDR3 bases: TGTGCCAGCTCACCACAGGGGGCAATTGATGGAGCTTTCTTT.

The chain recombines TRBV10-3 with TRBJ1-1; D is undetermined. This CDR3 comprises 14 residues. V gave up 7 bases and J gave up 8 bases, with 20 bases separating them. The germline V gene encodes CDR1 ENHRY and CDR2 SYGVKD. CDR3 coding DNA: TGTGCCATCACCTCGGACGCCCCAGCCTCCGAAGCTTTCTTT. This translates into CAITSDAPASEAFF.

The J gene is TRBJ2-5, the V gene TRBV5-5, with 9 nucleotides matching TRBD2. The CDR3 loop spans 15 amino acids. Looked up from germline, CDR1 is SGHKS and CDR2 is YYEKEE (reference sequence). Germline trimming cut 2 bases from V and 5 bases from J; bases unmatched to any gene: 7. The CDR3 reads CASSFAGGPGETQYF. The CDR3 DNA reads TGTGCCAGCAGCTTTGCGGGGGGGCCCGGGGAGACCCAGTACTTC.

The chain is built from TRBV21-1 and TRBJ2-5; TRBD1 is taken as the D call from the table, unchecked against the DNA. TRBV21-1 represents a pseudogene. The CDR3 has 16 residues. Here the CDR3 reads CASSKALQGKGETQYF. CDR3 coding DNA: TGTGCCAGCAGCAAAGCCCTCCAGGGGAAAGGGGAGACCCAGTACTTC.

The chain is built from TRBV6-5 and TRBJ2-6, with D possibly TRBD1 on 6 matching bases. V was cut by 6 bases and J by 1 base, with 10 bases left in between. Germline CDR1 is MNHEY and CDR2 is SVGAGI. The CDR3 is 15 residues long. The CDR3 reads CASRNRVSGANVLTF. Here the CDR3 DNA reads TGTGCCAGCAGAAACAGGGTATCTGGGGCCAACGTCCTGACTTTC.

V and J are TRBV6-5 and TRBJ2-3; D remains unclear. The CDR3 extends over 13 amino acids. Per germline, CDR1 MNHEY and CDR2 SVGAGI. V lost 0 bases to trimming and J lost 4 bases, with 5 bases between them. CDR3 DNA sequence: TGTGCCAGCAGTTACTCGTTTTCAGATACGCAGTATTTT. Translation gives CASSYSFSDTQYF.

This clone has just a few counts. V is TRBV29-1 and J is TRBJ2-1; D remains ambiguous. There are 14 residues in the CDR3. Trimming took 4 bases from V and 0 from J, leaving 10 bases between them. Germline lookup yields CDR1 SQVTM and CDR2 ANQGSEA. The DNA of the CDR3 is TGCAGCGTTGGCGGCAGGATCTCCTACAATGAGCAGTTCTTC. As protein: CSVGGRISYNEQFF.

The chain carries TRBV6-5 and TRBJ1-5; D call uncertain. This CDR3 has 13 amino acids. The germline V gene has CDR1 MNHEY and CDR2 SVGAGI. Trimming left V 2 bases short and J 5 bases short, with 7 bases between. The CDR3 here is CASSYQEHQPQHF. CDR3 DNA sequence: TGTGCCAGCAGTTACCAGGAACATCAGCCCCAGCATTTT.